The 21 T cell receptor beta chains in this list originate from one sample, sequenced in a study of blood T cell repertoires in COVID-19. Clones were sequenced by immunoSEQ multiplex PCR, and TCRdb holds only the in-frame ones, with some missing. The sample has almost 55,000 clones, about 90% seen once. The sample was peripheral blood. The origin of the receptors is a human donor in a cohort sampled during active COVID-19.

The gene calls are TRBV28 and TRBJ2-5; 7 bases are a match to TRBD1. Germline lookup yields CDR1 MDHEN and CDR2 SYDVKM. The ends lost 3 bases at V and 6 bases at J; junction bases unmatched: 7. The CDR3 loop spans 14 amino acids. The CDR3 protein is CASSLTGSGKTQYF. The CDR3 bases are TGTGCCAGCAGTTTGACAGGGTCGGGAAAGACCCAGTACTTC. Based on the CDR3 plus reference TRBV28 and TRBJ2-5, the full variable domain is DVKVTQSSRYLVKRTGEKVFLECVQDMDHENMFWYRQDPGLGLRLIYFSYDVKMKEKGDIPEGYSVSREKKERFSLILESASTNQTSMYLCASSLTGSGKTQYFGPGTRLLVL.

This sequence joins TRBV30 and TRBJ1-2; D is perhaps TRBD1 (5 bases). The length of the CDR3 is 13 residues. Trimming took 6 bases from V and 7 from J, leaving 18 bases between them. Germline CDR1 reads GTSNPN; CDR2 reads SVGIG (reference sequence). The CDR3 here is CACPRPGVLGYTF. CDR3 bases: TGTGCCTGTCCCCGCCCGGGGGTCCTTGGCTACACCTTC.

The rearrangement uses TRBV6-5 and TRBJ1-4; D might be TRBD1 (6 bases). Per germline, CDR1 MNHEY and CDR2 SVGAGI. The CDR3 is 15 residues long. Trimming pared 0 bases from V and 8 bases from J, leaving 13 bases between. The CDR3 is CASSYSGGAGEKLFF. In nucleotides, the CDR3 is TGTGCCAGCAGTTACTCGGGGGGGGCTGGGGAAAAACTGTTTTTT.

Here the CDR3 reads CASSSFRGQASSYNEQFF. CDR3 bases: TGTGCCAGCAGCTCCTTCCGTGGACAGGCGAGCTCCTACAATGAGCAGTTCTTC. The J gene is TRBJ2-1, the V gene TRBV6-2 or TRBV6-3, with 7 bases fitting TRBD1. Losses at the gene ends were 6 bases for V and 0 bases for J; bases not matched to a gene: 14. Germline lookup yields CDR1 MNHEY and CDR2 SVGEGT. The CDR3 runs to 18 residues.

The chain combines TRBV4-1 with TRBJ2-5; 7 bases fit TRBD1. Germline values: CDR1 MGHRA, CDR2 YSYEKL. The CDR3 covers 17 residues. V shed 1 base, J shed 2 bases, and the junction held 10 bases outside the gene matches. DNA of the CDR3: TGCGCCAGCAGCCAAGTTGTCCCGGACAGGCGACAAGAGACCCAGTACTTC. This encodes CASSQVVPDRRQETQYF.

The chain recombines TRBV29-1 with TRBJ2-7, with D perhaps matching TRBD1 (5 bases). Germline loops: CDR1 SQVTM, CDR2 ANQGSEA. V shed 0 bases and J shed 2 bases, with 11 bases lying between them. The CDR3 extends over 14 amino acids. The chain's CDR3 is CSVEEKGLPYEQYF. DNA of the CDR3: TGCAGCGTTGAAGAAAAGGGGCTGCCCTACGAGCAGTACTTC.

The rearrangement joins TRBV6-1 to TRBJ2-7; 10 bases line up with TRBD2. The germline V gene has CDR1 MNHNS and CDR2 SASEGT. The V segment lost 4 bases and the J segment 2 bases; nucleotides outside the gene matches: 8. This CDR3 is 16 amino acids long. The CDR3 spells CASSGALAGVTYEQYF. CDR3 DNA: TGTGCCAGCAGTGGCGCCCTAGCGGGGGTGACCTACGAGCAGTACTTC.

The chain is built from TRBV14 and TRBJ2-7; TRBD1 matches at 9 bases. The CDR3 has 15 residues. Germline V gene sequence: CDR1 SGHDN, CDR2 FVKESK. V lost 4 bases and J lost 3; bases outside the gene matches: 7. CDR3 coding DNA: TGTGCCAGCAGCCCAACTAGGACAGGGGTCTACGAGCAGTACTTC. This gives the protein CASSPTRTGVYEQYF. Supplemented by reference TRBV14 and TRBJ2-7, the full variable domain reads EAGVTQFPSHSVIEKGQTVTLRCDPISGHDNLYWYRRVMGKEIKFLLHFVKESKQDESGMPNNRFLAERTGGTYSTLKVQPAELEDSGVYFCASSPTRTGVYEQYFGPGTRLTVT.

The chain recombines TRBV6-5 with TRBJ2-1; 14 bases match TRBD2. V lost 6 bases and J lost 7; bases outside the gene matches: 5. The CDR3 length is 15 residues. Germline V gives CDR1 MNHEY, CDR2 SVGAGI. CDR3: CASRTSGGAVNEQFF. CDR3 nucleotides: TGTGCCAGCAGGACTAGCGGGGGGGCGGTTAATGAGCAGTTCTTC.

The chain links TRBV5-1 to TRBJ1-4, with D maybe TRBD1 (6 bases). This CDR3 is 15 amino acids long. V was clipped by 4 bases and J by 4 bases, with 14 bases between them. The germline CDR1 and CDR2 sequences are SGHRS and YFSETQ. CDR3 DNA: TGCGCCAGCAGCCTCCAGGGGTTAGGTAATGAAAAACTGTTTTTT. Protein sequence: CASSLQGLGNEKLFF.

This chain connects TRBV6-5 to TRBJ2-1, with 11 bases that match TRBD2. The germline V gene has CDR1 MNHEY and CDR2 SVGAGI. With 6 bases clipped from V and 3 bases from J, the junction kept 4 bases outside the gene matches. CDR3 length equals 15 residues. The DNA for the CDR3 is TGTGCCAGCAGAAGGGGGACTAGCGGCTACAATGAGCAGTTCTTC. As protein: CASRRGTSGYNEQFF.

The rearrangement links TRBV5-6 to TRBJ2-7; a possible D gene is TRBD1 (6 bases). The germline V and J ends were trimmed by 1 base and 5 bases, with 13 bases remaining between them. CDR3 length equals 14 residues. Germline lookup yields CDR1 SGHDT and CDR2 YYEEEE. The CDR3, as DNA: TGTGCCAGCAGCTTGACGGGACAAGGCAACGAGCAGTACTTC. Translation: CASSLTGQGNEQYF. The entire variable domain, with the rest obtained from reference TRBV5-6 and TRBJ2-7, is as follows: DAGVTQSPTHLIKTRGQQVTLRCSPKSGHDTVSWYQQALGQGPQFIFQYYEEEERQRGNFPDRFSGHQFPNYSSELNVNALLLGDSALYLCASSLTGQGNEQYFGPGTRLTVT.

V gene TRBV5-8 combines with J gene TRBJ1-5, with unresolved D. The CDR3 has 13 residues. Trimming pared 0 bases from V and 5 bases from J, leaving 6 bases between. CDR1 and CDR2 (germline): SGHTS, YDEGEE. CDR3 in DNA: TGTGCCAGCAGCTTGGAGCCGTATCAGCCCCAGCATTTT. The encoded protein is CASSLEPYQPQHF.

The chain carries TRBV28 and TRBJ2-5; maybe TRBD1 (6 bases). V dropped 5 bases and J dropped 2 bases, with 12 bases sitting between them. CDR3 length: 14 residues. Looked up from germline, CDR1 is MDHEN and CDR2 is SYDVKM. CDR3 sequence (DNA): TGTGCCAGCAGTGGACAGACCGGGCAAGAGACCCAGTACTTC. The encoded protein is CASSGQTGQETQYF.

This clone showed up just once. This chain connects TRBV2 to TRBJ1-1, with 7 bases identical to TRBD1. There are 13 residues in the CDR3. The V segment lost 5 bases and the J segment 1 base; nucleotides outside the gene matches: 1. Per the germline V gene, CDR1 is SNHLY and CDR2 is FYNNEI. The CDR3 nucleotides read TGTGCCAGCAGTACAGGGGAGAACACTGAAGCTTTCTTT. Its protein product is CASSTGENTEAFF.

The rearrangement uses TRBV2 and TRBJ2-1, with D possibly matching TRBD1 (5 bases). Per germline, CDR1 SNHLY and CDR2 FYNNEI. The CDR3 extends over 13 amino acids. The ends were cut back, 8 bases at V and 3 bases at J, with 11 bases in the middle. The CDR3: CASEETVYNEQFF. In DNA, the CDR3 is TGTGCCAGCGAGGAGACAGTCTACAATGAGCAGTTCTTC.

The sample holds a few counts of this clone. This sequence joins TRBV5-6 and TRBJ1-2, with 8 bases lining up with TRBD1. The germline V gene encodes CDR1 SGHDT and CDR2 YYEEEE. CDR3 size: 15 residues. J lost 4 bases, V lost 2 bases, and 7 bases had no gene match. CDR3 loop: CASSFPGQGGYGYTF. Here the CDR3 DNA reads TGTGCCAGCAGCTTTCCCGGACAGGGAGGCTATGGCTACACCTTC.

V gene TRBV4-1 combines with J gene TRBJ2-3, with TRBD1 matching 8 bases. Germline lookup yields CDR1 MGHRA and CDR2 YSYEKL. CDR3 length: 16 residues. With V trimmed by 4 bases and J by 2 bases, 8 bases remained unmatched. In DNA, the CDR3 is TGCGCCAGCAGCCCTGGGGGCAGGGGGCACACAGATACGCAGTATTTT. It codes for CASSPGGRGHTDTQYF.

This chain joins TRBV6-1 and TRBJ1-3; maybe TRBD1 (5 bases). CDR1 MNHNS and CDR2 SASEGT come from the germline V gene. Trimming took 2 bases from V and 4 from J, leaving 6 bases between them. This CDR3 contains 13 residues. In DNA form, the CDR3 reads TGTGCCAGCAGTGAAAAGGGGGGAAACACCATATATTTT. It translates to CASSEKGGNTIYF.

The count of this clone is one. The chain joins TRBV3-1 (or the pseudogene TRBV3-2) to TRBJ1-3; D is ambiguous. V was pared by 6 bases and J by 2 bases, with 8 bases between. CDR1 is LGHDT, CDR2 YNNKEL, per germline (reference sequence). The CDR3 is made up of 13 amino acids. The CDR3 bases are TGTGCCAGCAGGAGGATGGCTGGAAACACCATATATTTT. It translates to CASRRMAGNTIYF.

CDR3 loop: CASSWGQHGYTF. In DNA form, the CDR3 reads TGTGCCAGCAGCTGGGGACAGCATGGCTACACCTTC. The genes are TRBV7-8 and TRBJ1-2; TRBD1 aligns across 7 bases. V was clipped by 4 bases and J by 6 bases; unmatched bases: 2. The CDR3 runs to 12 residues. In germline, CDR1 is SGHVS, CDR2 FQNEAQ.